Presented here are 15 T cell receptor beta chains from one specimen sequenced in a study of T cells in Graves' hyperthyroidism and ophthalmopathy. Amplification yielded TCR beta CDR3 regions, with RNA transcripts as the source. HTBI primers were the set used in a first-round RT-PCR of the TCR CDR3. TCRdb re-derived calls from the multiplex PCR reads in MiXCR, one entry per CDR3 protein. The table records fewer than 750,000 distinct CDR3 sequences, roughly 14% of them present only once. Sample: blood. The origin of the receptors is a woman in her forties with Graves' ophthalmopathy.

This clonotype was observed at least ten times. The rearrangement uses TRBV12-3 or TRBV12-4 and TRBJ1-3, with D possibly TRBD1 on 5 matching bases. The V end was cut by 7 bases, the J end by 0 bases, with 19 bases between. The CDR3 is 17 residues long. CDR3 DNA sequence: TGTGCCAGCACCCTGATAACGGGACCCTACTCTGGAAACACCATATATTTT. It yields the protein CASTLITGPYSGNTIYF.

V and J are TRBV4-1 and TRBJ2-7, with 11 bases matching TRBD1. The CDR3 is 16 amino acids. Germline lookup yields CDR1 MGHRA and CDR2 YSYEKL. J gave up 5 bases and V 3 bases, and 9 bases lay outside the gene matches. The CDR3 spells CASSHIPGQGVHEQYF. The CDR3 coding sequence is TGCGCCAGCAGCCATATTCCGGGACAGGGGGTGCACGAGCAGTACTTC.

This clonotype was recorded at least ten times. The chain carries TRBV9 and TRBJ2-2; D unclear. This CDR3 contains 14 residues. CDR1 is SGDLS, CDR2 YYNGEE, per germline. Trimming cost V 0 bases and J 0 bases, with 3 bases left between them. The CDR3 DNA reads as TGTGCCAGCAGCGTAGCGACGAACACCGGGGAGCTGTTTTTT. It specifies CASSVATNTGELFF.

This clonotype showed up many times. This chain connects TRBV11-2 to TRBJ1-2; TRBD1 matches at 7 bases. CDR1 and CDR2 (germline): SGHAT, FQNNGV. The V gene end was trimmed by 0 bases and the J gene end by 3 bases; junction bases not matched to a gene: 7. The CDR3 contains 16 residues. CDR3 bases: TGTGCCAGCAGCTTAGAGGGGGACAGATCCGACTATGGCTACACCTTC. Residues: CASSLEGDRSDYGYTF. Variable domain in full (rest from reference TRBV11-2 and TRBJ1-2): EAGVAQSPRYKIIEKRQSVAFWCNPISGHATLYWYQQILGQGPKLLIQFQNNGVVDDSQLPKDRFSAERLKGVDSTLKIQPAKLEDSAVYLCASSLEGDRSDYGYTFGSGTRLTVV.

The chain employs TRBV5-1 and TRBJ2-5, with 7 bases aligning to TRBD2. The J segment lost 2 bases and the V segment lost 7 bases, leaving 5 bases of the junction unmatched. This CDR3 contains 13 residues. From germline, CDR1 is SGHRS and CDR2 YFSETQ. The CDR3 spells CASRTSRQETQYF. The CDR3 bases are TGCGCCAGCCGGACTAGTCGGCAAGAGACCCAGTACTTC.

This clonotype was counted a few times. The CDR3 protein is CSARDNDIGPGELFF. CDR3 DNA sequence: TGCAGTGCTAGAGATAACGACATCGGGCCCGGGGAGCTGTTTTTT. The chain employs TRBV20-1 and TRBJ2-2, with D unresolved. There are 15 residues in the CDR3. Germline V gives CDR1 DFQATT, CDR2 SNEGSKA (reference sequence). The V end lost 0 bases, the J end lost 6 bases, and 14 bases lay between the germline ends.

At least ten counts were recorded for this clonotype. V and J are TRBV6-5 and TRBJ2-7; 11 nucleotides align to TRBD2. From germline, CDR1 is MNHEY and CDR2 SVGAGI. This CDR3 spans 16 amino acids. V lost 6 bases to trimming and J lost 3 bases; unmatched junction nucleotides: 10. The CDR3: CASRRSSSGRFYEQYF. In nucleotides, the CDR3 is TGTGCCAGCAGGCGATCGTCTAGCGGGAGGTTCTACGAGCAGTACTTC.

This clonotype was seen at least ten times. The chain links TRBV15 to TRBJ2-7; D unresolved. Germline-derived CDR1 and CDR2 are LNHNV and YYDKDF (reference sequence). The V end was cut by 0 bases, the J end by 5 bases, with 8 bases between. This CDR3 has 13 amino acids. The CDR3, as DNA: TGTGCCACCAGCAGAGATTGGTTGAACGAGCAGTACTTC. Amino acid sequence: CATSRDWLNEQYF.

V and J are TRBV10-3 and TRBJ2-2, with 10 bases that match TRBD1. The trim removed 9 bases at V and 4 bases at J, leaving 5 bases unmatched. This CDR3 comprises 14 residues. Germline values: CDR1 ENHRY, CDR2 SYGVKD. CDR3 nucleotide sequence: TGTGCCATGAGGGACAGGGGAACCACCGGGGAGCTGTTTTTT. This sequence encodes CAMRDRGTTGELFF.

This clonotype appeared many times. CDR3 nucleotide sequence: TGCAGTGCTAGCCAGACAGCGAGCTACACCTTC. Translation gives CSASQTASYTF. This chain connects TRBV20-1 to TRBJ1-2, with a tentative D call TRBD1 (5 bases). The V and J ends lost 3 bases and 9 bases respectively, with 11 bases between them. Germline-derived CDR1 and CDR2 are DFQATT and SNEGSKA (reference sequence). The length of the CDR3 is 11 residues.

The J gene is TRBJ1-4, the V gene TRBV4-1, with a tentative D call TRBD1 (6 bases). V dropped 4 bases and J dropped 2 bases, with 11 bases sitting between them. The CDR3 length is 15 residues. Germline V gives CDR1 MGHRA, CDR2 YSYEKL. CDR3 in amino acids: CASSLPTGTNEKLFF. CDR3 DNA sequence: TGCGCCAGCAGCCTTCCGACAGGTACTAATGAAAAACTGTTTTTT.

The sample holds many counts of this clonotype. V and J are TRBV29-1 and TRBJ1-5; unclear D gene. Trimming pared 4 bases from V and 4 bases from J, leaving 8 bases between. This CDR3 contains 12 residues. Germline assignment: CDR1 SQVTM and CDR2 ANQGSEA. CDR3 loop: CSVGASNQPQHF. Here the CDR3 DNA reads TGCAGCGTTGGGGCCAGTAATCAGCCCCAGCATTTT.

In its sample, this clonotype was seen many times. The V and J genes are TRBV7-2 and TRBJ2-7; TRBD2 matches at 8 bases. The germline gives CDR1 SGHTA, CDR2 FQGNSA. V trimming: 1 base; J trimming: 6 bases; junction bases outside the gene matches: 8. This CDR3 has 15 residues. The CDR3 sequence is CASSLVISGKGEQYF. For the CDR3, the DNA is TGTGCCAGCAGCTTAGTGATTAGCGGGAAGGGCGAGCAGTACTTC.

This clonotype was seen repeatedly, ten times or more. V is TRBV5-1 and J is TRBJ2-5, with 12 bases lining up with TRBD2. V shed 8 bases, J shed 4 bases, and the junction held 3 bases outside the gene matches. This CDR3 spans 13 amino acids. The germline V gene has CDR1 SGHRS and CDR2 YFSETQ. CDR3 residues: CARSTSGRETQYF. CDR3 nucleotide sequence: TGCGCCAGATCGACTAGCGGGAGAGAGACCCAGTACTTC.

CDR3 sequence reads: CSARDLQGTTEAFF. The CDR3 nucleotides are TGCAGTGCTAGAGATCTACAGGGTACGACTGAAGCTTTCTTT. The V call is TRBV20-1, the J call TRBJ1-1, with a weak D call TRBD1 (6 bases). V lost 0 bases and J 5 bases, leaving 13 bases between the germline ends. This CDR3 has 14 amino acids. Germline-derived CDR1 and CDR2 are DFQATT and SNEGSKA (reference sequence).